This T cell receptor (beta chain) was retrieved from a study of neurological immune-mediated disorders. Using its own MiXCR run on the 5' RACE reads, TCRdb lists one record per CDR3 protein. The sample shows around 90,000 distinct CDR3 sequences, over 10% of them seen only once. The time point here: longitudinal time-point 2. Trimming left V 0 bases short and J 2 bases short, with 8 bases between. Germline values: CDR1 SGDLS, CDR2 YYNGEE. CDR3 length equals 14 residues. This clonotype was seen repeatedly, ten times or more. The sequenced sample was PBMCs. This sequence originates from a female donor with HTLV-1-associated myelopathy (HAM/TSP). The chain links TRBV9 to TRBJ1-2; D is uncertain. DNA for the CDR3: TGTGCCAGCAGCGTAGCCGGCAGGAACTATGGCTACACCTTC. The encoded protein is CASSVAGRNYGYTF.